The T cell receptor beta chain described here comes from a study of cytomegalovirus exposure and HLA in healthy donors (dated by TCRdb to about 2017). Concerning the study at large: In an earlier analysis of approximately 500 of the donors, 250 to 350 Gb of sequence data and approximately 120 million unique TCR beta sequences from about 190 million T cells were reported. In an earlier analysis of roughly 540 of the donors, high-throughput TCR beta sequencing was used to judge whether each TCR beta V gene segment behaved as functional or pseudogenic. Among a few hundred genotyped donors of the cohort, an average of approximately 240,000 unique TCR beta nucleotide sequences were sequenced per donor, around 20% of them non-productive. The study profiled the T cell repertoires of fewer than 850 subjects by immunosequencing and related them to cytomegalovirus serostatus. In addition to the first cohort of 666 subjects, a separate validation cohort of approximately 120 different subjects was used. HLA typing covered class I and class II loci at four-digit resolution. The genetic ancestry cluster associated with self-reported Caucasian donors included around four fifths of the 398 genotyped donors. Approximately 330 gigabases of sequencing data and around 90 million unique TCR sequences made up an early release that covered approximately 650 HLA-typed donors. The study was designed to test whether signatures of past pathogen exposure could be identified by cataloging public T cell receptors. Every repertoire in the discovery cohort had been generated on one and the same sequencing platform. The number of donors typed differed by locus, with about 620-630 for A, B, C, DRB1 and DQB1, 522 for DQA1, 600 to 610 for DPA1, and over 400 for DPB1. A later analysis re-examined previously published TCR beta repertoires from more than 600 donors and added high-resolution HLA genotyping to investigate patterns of TCR occurrence. Because of strong linkage in the cohort, roughly five DR-DQ haplotypes were treated as single units for association and clustering. Genome-wide SNP genotypes for about 55% of the roughly 670 donors were used in a later genetic analysis, which treated that subset as a discovery cohort. The later analysis used no new phenotypic data to find candidate immune exposures, relying instead on TCR beta sequences and their occurrence across donors. Donor age, sex, ethnicity and CMV serostatus were compiled alongside the repertoire data. To predict cytomegalovirus infection status, the study combined high-throughput TCR immunosequencing, statistical association of individual TCRs with disease status, and machine learning.

As for this clone: It has no known antigen specificity. Base qualities are not provided; no much larger clone lies one nucleotide away.

Overall study results and their limits: Compared with the roughly 720-donor mean, donors in an Asian-associated ancestry cluster had fewer N-insertions in productive TCRs, according to a later genetic analysis. Linkage disequilibrium might explain the correlated functional status among segregating V segments, but an unknown experimental factor could not be ruled out. Cytomegalovirus status was reported to be diagnosed by the classifier with high specificity and sensitivity in both the original and validation cohorts. Specific HLA alleles were associated with roughly 17,000 TCR beta sequences at a false discovery rate of 0.05 in a later analysis. A later analysis found that HLA-associated TCR beta chains were more clonally expanded and had lower generation probabilities than equally common non-associated chains. Sequencing depth was assumed to be roughly uniform across donors in the presence/absence analyses, though that assumption may not hold. Most TCR sequences were observed very rarely across donors, whereas some public TCRs were present in many individuals. The study listed 150 to 200 TCR beta chains as associated with cytomegalovirus. The authors suggested that the approach could potentially be generalized to other disease states and immunological phenotypes. A later analysis found that most CMV-associated TCR beta chains appeared HLA-restricted, with HLA associations seemingly driven largely by CMV exposure. The cohort was sequenced for TCR beta chains only, and without alpha or paired-chain data the features that could be detected were limited. According to a later analysis, TCR association rates differed among HLA loci, with DRB1 alleles showing the most associated TCRs and HLA-C alleles showing the fewest. According to a later analysis, parvovirus B19, influenza, CMV and Epstein-Barr virus appeared linked to several top co-occurrence clusters. In an earlier analysis of around 500 of the donors, most TCR beta V segments appeared in productive rearrangements about 87% or about 30% of the time, broadly matching IMGT annotations. A further reported finding was that TCR beta sequences accurately predicted the HLA-A and HLA-B alleles for most subjects in the first cohort. For the cohort, immune exposure information was limited to CMV serostatus. The earlier analysis of approximately 540 of the donors excluded some 16 rarely observed V segments, including chromosome 9 orphons, because counts were too low. A cluster of highly shared sequence variants was judged likely to be a technical artifact of the sequencing pipeline. Assigning TCR associations to individual alleles was difficult when HLA alleles, especially DR and DQ, strongly co-occurred. In vitro tests confirmed that a few of the cytomegalovirus-associated TCR beta chains recognize cytomegalovirus antigens. HLA typing was unavailable for some donors at each locus, so association tests used only the typed subset. A later genetic analysis associated a missense DCLRE1C variant with V-gene and J-gene trimming of TCR beta chains, and an independent cohort replicated the association.

The protocol used for the library was the immunoSEQ multiplex PCR assay. For the multiplex PCR, a mixture combining 60 forward primers for TCR Vbeta segments and 13 reverse primers for TCR Jbeta segments was used. The CDR3 region of rearranged TCR beta genes was amplified from genomic DNA by a multiplex PCR assay. The Illumina HiSeq System was used to sequence the amplified TCR beta libraries as 87-base-pair reads. For the original study's pipeline: Across the 670 or so repertoires, a later analysis counted approximately 83 million unique TCR beta chains, approximately 12 million of which were shared by at least two donors. A nearest-neighbor algorithm error-corrected the raw reads and collapsed the reads into unique sequences, merging closely related sequences to remove PCR and sequencing errors. Alignment of CDR3 sequences to IMGT reference sequences was used to assign V, D and J gene segments. Each retained sequence needed at least a six-nucleotide match to both a V gene segment and a J gene segment. A rearrangement was called productive if the CDR3 had no stop codons and remained in frame with V and J, and every other rearrangement was called non-productive. CDR3 was defined according to IMGT convention as the region running from the second conserved V-encoded cysteine to the conserved J-encoded phenylalanine. The earlier analysis of a few hundred of the donors excluded sequences that lacked an unambiguous match to a single V gene segment. An earlier analysis of several hundred of the donors called V segments functional above 56.7% productive rearrangements and segregating when the between-donor standard deviation exceeded 5%. A statistical classification framework was built to diagnose cytomegalovirus status from the catalog of TCR beta chain sequences. A later analysis assigned V and J genes by comparing TCR nucleotide sequences with IMGT/GENE-DB human TR gene sequences. In a later analysis, CDR3 sequences and most-parsimonious VDJ recombination scenarios were assigned using the TCRdist pipeline. In a later analysis, each TCR beta chain was defined by its CDR3 amino acid sequence together with its V-gene family, and reads without a unique V-gene family were excluded. A later analysis removed nearly 600 highly shared, low-generation-probability nucleotide sequences to deal with suspected cross-contamination and a sequencing artifact. In a later analysis, a clonal expansion index was calculated for each public chain from normalized within-repertoire ranks of inferred template counts. Generation probabilities in a later analysis came from a VDJ recombination model fitted to out-of-frame rearrangements, and those results were checked against IGoR. Hypergeometric tests were used in a later analysis to score TCR-TCR, TCR-HLA and TCR-CMV co-occurrence, with a repertoire-size bias correction applied to the TCR pairs. In a later analysis, false discovery rates were estimated by permuting HLA or CMV assignments 20 times. In a later analysis, co-occurring TCRs were grouped using DBSCAN, and TCRdist sequence similarity was added for clustering within HLA-allele-positive subsets. Repertoires with fewer than 30,000 or more than 120,000 public chains were left out of co-occurrence clustering, as were about five repertoires with anomalous nucleotide sharing. As stored in TCRdb, this immuneACCESS dataset retains in-frame rearrangements with V and J assigned. A fraction of the clones does not appear; measured against another copy, unresolved V genes explain less than half of the discrepancy, and the remainder lacks a known reason. V, J and clone size derive from that table, while D and trimming were established from the DNA sequence. The sample data list roughly 220,000 clones, and 55% to 75% of these were observed just once. The ten biggest clones cover about 3% of the sample.

The cohort was made up of approximately 670 healthy bone marrow donors. At the time of sampling, every cohort member was nominally healthy, though immune exposures that went unrecorded were likely present. The donor was CMV seropositive and was included in the group of almost 300 seropositive cohort members. Every donor gave a peripheral blood sample, and the peripheral blood mononuclear cells from that sample were used for TCR beta sequencing. The Qiagen DNeasy Blood Extraction Kit was used to extract genomic DNA from the blood cell samples. This receptor was obtained from a man aged 40-55 years in good health and CMV-seropositive. The sample consisted of PBMCs.

The nucleotide sequence is given as TGTGCCAGCAGCTTAAACACAAACTATAATTCACCCCTCCACTTT. Its coded protein is CASSLNTNYNSPLHF. The chain was built from TRBV11-2 and TRBJ1-6; there is no confident call for the D gene. The germline V gene yields SGHAT for CDR1 and FQNNGV for CDR2. V drops 2 bases and J drops 3 bases, leaving 8 bases in between. There are 15 amino acids in the CDR3, from cysteine to phenylalanine inclusive. The entry retains the CDR3 DNA only, 45 bases that are in frame from base 1.